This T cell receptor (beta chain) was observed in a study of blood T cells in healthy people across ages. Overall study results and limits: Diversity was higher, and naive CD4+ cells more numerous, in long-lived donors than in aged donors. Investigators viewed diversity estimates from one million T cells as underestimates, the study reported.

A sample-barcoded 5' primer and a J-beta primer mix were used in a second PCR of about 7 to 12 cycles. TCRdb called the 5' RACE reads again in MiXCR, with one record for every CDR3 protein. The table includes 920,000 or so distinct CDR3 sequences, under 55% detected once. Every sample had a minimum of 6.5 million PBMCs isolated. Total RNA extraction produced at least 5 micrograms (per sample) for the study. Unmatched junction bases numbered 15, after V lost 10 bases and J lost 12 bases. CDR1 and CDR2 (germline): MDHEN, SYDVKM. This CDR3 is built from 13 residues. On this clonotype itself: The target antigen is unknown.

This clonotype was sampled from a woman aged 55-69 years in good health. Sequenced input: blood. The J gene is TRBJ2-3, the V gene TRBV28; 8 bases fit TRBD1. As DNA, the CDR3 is TGTGCCACCGAACAGGGGGATGATGGCAGTCAGTATTTT. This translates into CATEQGDDGSQYF. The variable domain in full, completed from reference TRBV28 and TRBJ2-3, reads DVKVTQSSRYLVKRTGEKVFLECVQDMDHENMFWYRQDPGLGLRLIYFSYDVKMKEKGDIPEGYSVSREKKERFSLILESASTNQTSMYLCATEQGDDGSQYFGPGTRLTVL.